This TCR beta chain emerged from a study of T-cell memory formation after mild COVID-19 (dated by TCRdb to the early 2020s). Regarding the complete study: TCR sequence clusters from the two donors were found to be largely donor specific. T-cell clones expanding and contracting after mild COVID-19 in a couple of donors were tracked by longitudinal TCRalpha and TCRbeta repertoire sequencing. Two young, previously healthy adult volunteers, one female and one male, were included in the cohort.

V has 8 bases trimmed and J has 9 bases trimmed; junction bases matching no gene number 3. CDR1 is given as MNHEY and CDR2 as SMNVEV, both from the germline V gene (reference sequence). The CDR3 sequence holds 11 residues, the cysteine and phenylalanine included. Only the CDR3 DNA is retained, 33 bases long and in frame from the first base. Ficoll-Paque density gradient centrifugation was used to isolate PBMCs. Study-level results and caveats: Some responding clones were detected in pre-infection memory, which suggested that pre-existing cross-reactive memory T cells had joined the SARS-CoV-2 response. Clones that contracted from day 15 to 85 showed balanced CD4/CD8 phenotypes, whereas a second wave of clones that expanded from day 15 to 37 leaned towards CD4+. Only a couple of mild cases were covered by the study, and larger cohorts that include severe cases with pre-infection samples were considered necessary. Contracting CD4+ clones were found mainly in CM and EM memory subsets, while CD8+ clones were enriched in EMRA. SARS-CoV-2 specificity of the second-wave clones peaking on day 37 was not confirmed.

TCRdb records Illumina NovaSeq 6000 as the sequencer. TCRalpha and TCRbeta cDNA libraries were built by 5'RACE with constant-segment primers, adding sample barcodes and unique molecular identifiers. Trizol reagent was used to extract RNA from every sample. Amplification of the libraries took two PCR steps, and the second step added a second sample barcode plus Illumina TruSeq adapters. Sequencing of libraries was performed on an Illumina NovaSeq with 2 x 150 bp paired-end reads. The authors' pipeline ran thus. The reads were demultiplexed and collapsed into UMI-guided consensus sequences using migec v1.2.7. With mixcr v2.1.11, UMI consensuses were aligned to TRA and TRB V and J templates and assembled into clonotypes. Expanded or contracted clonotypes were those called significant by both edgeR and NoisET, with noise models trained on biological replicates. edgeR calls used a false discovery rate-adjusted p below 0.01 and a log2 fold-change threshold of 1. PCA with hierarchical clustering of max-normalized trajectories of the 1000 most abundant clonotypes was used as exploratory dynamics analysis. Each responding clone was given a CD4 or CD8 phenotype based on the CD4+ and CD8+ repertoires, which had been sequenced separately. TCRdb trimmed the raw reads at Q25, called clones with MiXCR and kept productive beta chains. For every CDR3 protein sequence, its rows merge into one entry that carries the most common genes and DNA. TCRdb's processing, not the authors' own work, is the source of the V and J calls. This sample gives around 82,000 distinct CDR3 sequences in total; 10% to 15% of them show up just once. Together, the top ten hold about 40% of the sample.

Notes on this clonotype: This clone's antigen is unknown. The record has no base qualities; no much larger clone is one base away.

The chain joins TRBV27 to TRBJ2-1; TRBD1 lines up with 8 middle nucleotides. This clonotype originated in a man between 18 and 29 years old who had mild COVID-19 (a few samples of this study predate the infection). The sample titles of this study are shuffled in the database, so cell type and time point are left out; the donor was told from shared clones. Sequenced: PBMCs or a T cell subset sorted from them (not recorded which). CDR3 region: CASGGQVEQFF. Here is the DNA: TGTGCCAGCGGGGGACAGGTTGAGCAGTTCTTC.